The sequence of this T cell receptor (beta chain) was determined in a study of control samples from healthy donors and cancer patients. The method was immunoSEQ multiplex PCR; TCRdb's version includes in-frame clones alone and lacks a portion of them. The sample contains approximately 86,000 clones, more than 75% of which appear only once. Unmatched junction bases numbered 3, after V lost 0 bases and J lost 9 bases. Germline V CDR1 and CDR2: MNHEY, SVGEGT. This CDR3 is 16 amino acids long. Sequenced sample: blood. The chain employs TRBV6-2 or TRBV6-3 and TRBJ2-1; 15 nucleotides agree with TRBD2. The receptor was derived from a middle-aged woman in good health. Here the CDR3 reads CASSYSGLAGGGEQFF. CDR3 bases: TGTGCCAGCAGTTACTCGGGACTAGCGGGGGGCGGTGAGCAGTTCTTC.